The 25 T cell receptor beta chains below were found in one sample sequenced in a study of T cell responses to AZD1222 COVID-19 vaccine. Assay: immunoSEQ multiplex PCR; the TCRdb copy retains only in-frame clones and omits some. Counted here are roughly 180,000 clones, more than 75% occurring once; the ten biggest clones make up approximately 2.7%. The specimen was peripheral blood, collected on day 0 of MenACWY control vaccination. The receptors here all came from an adult in good health.

The chain links TRBV14 to TRBJ1-2; unclear D gene. Trimming cost V 0 bases and J 2 bases, with 7 bases left between them. Per the germline V gene, CDR1 is SGHDN and CDR2 is FVKESK. The CDR3 covers 14 residues. The CDR3 DNA reads TGTGCCAGCAGCCAAGATGCCAGAAACTATGGCTACACCTTC. Encoded protein: CASSQDARNYGYTF. Full variable domain (rest looked up from reference TRBV14 and TRBJ1-2): EAGVTQFPSHSVIEKGQTVTLRCDPISGHDNLYWYRRVMGKEIKFLLHFVKESKQDESGMPNNRFLAERTGGTYSTLKVQPAELEDSGVYFCASSQDARNYGYTFGSGTRLTVV.

The V call is TRBV7-2, the J call TRBJ2-5; possibly TRBD1 for D (7 bases). Deletions cut 2 bases from V and 5 bases from J, with 9 bases between. The CDR3 totals 13 residues. The germline V gene has CDR1 SGHTA and CDR2 FQGNSA. CDR3 residues: CASSLSGGETQYF. CDR3 DNA sequence: TGTGCCAGCAGCTTATCAGGGGGGGAGACCCAGTACTTC. The variable domain in full, completed from reference TRBV7-2 and TRBJ2-5, reads GAGVSQSPSNKVTEKGKDVELRCDPISGHTALYWYRQSLGQGLEFLIYFQGNSAPDKSGLPSDRFSAERTGGSVSTLTIQRTQQEDSAVYLCASSLSGGETQYFGPGTRLLVL.

Notes on this clone: Other DNA sequences of this sample code for an identical CDR3. The chain carries TRBV5-4 and TRBJ1-1; D unresolved. The germline V gene encodes CDR1 SGHNT and CDR2 YYREEE (reference sequence). CDR3 length: 11 amino acids. Trimming shortened V by 0 bases and J by 4 bases, and 1 base separated the two germline ends. CDR3 sequence (DNA): TGTGCCAGCAGCTTGGGCACTGAAGCTTTCTTT. Translated, it gives CASSLGTEAFF.

The chain uses TRBV10-3 and TRBJ2-7; 8 nucleotides agree with TRBD2. V lost 4 bases, J lost 4 bases, and 3 bases stayed unmatched. This CDR3 has 13 residues. Per germline, CDR1 ENHRY and CDR2 SYGVKD. The CDR3 loop reads CAISGLARYEQYF. CDR3 coding DNA: TGTGCCATCAGTGGACTAGCGAGGTACGAGCAGTACTTC.

The sample holds a few counts of this clone. This chain connects TRBV13 to TRBJ2-3; TRBD2 agrees at 9 bases. The germline CDR1 and CDR2 sequences are PRHDT and FYEKMQ (reference sequence). Losses at the gene ends were 3 bases for V and 0 bases for J; bases not matched to a gene: 4. The CDR3 contains 16 residues. The chain's CDR3 is CASSLTSGTSTDTQYF. The CDR3 bases are TGTGCCAGCAGCTTGACTAGCGGCACTAGCACAGATACGCAGTATTTT.

The V gene is TRBV28, the J gene TRBJ1-1, with TRBD1 as a possible D gene (6 bases). Trimming left V 7 bases short and J 8 bases short, with 23 bases between. The CDR3 loop spans 15 amino acids. The germline V gene encodes CDR1 MDHEN and CDR2 SYDVKM. The DNA of the CDR3 is TGTGCCAGCATTAACCCTCGGGCGTTAGACAGGGAAGCTTTCTTT. It yields the protein CASINPRALDREAFF.

J is TRBJ2-7 and V is TRBV5-1; D may correspond to TRBD1 or TRBD2 (5 bases each). Trimming pared 0 bases from V and 6 bases from J, leaving 13 bases between. CDR1 SGHRS and CDR2 YFSETQ come from the germline V gene. CDR3 length equals 14 residues. The CDR3 DNA reads as TGCGCCAGCAGCTTGGGGACTGGGGGTAGCGAGCAGTACTTC. Translation gives CASSLGTGGSEQYF.

This chain joins TRBV11-2 and TRBJ2-7; D possibly corresponds to TRBD2 (6 bases). This CDR3 contains 14 residues. Trimming shortened V by 0 bases and J by 7 bases, and 13 bases separated the two germline ends. The germline CDR1 and CDR2 sequences are SGHAT and FQNNGV. CDR3 in DNA: TGTGCCAGCAGCTTAGAGGGTCTCGGGGGTGAGCAGTACTTC. Amino acid sequence: CASSLEGLGGEQYF. The entire variable domain, with the rest obtained from reference TRBV11-2 and TRBJ2-7, is as follows: EAGVAQSPRYKIIEKRQSVAFWCNPISGHATLYWYQQILGQGPKLLIQFQNNGVVDDSQLPKDRFSAERLKGVDSTLKIQPAKLEDSAVYLCASSLEGLGGEQYFGPGTRLTVT.

The chain joins TRBV7-9 to TRBJ2-7; 8 bases align to TRBD1. Germline values: CDR1 SEHNR, CDR2 FQNEAQ (reference sequence). Trimming at V came to 3 bases and at J to 1 base, leaving 5 bases not matched to a gene. This CDR3 has 15 residues. The CDR3 sequence: CASSLGTGKSYEQYF. In nucleotides, the CDR3 is TGTGCCAGCAGCTTGGGGACAGGAAAATCCTACGAGCAGTACTTC. Combining the CDR3 with reference TRBV7-9 and TRBJ2-7 gives the whole variable domain DTGVSQNPRHKITKRGQNVTFRCDPISEHNRLYWYRQTLGQGPEFLTYFQNEAQLEKSRLLSDRFSAERPKGSFSTLEIQRTEQGDSAMYLCASSLGTGKSYEQYFGPGTRLTVT.

The chain couples TRBV4-2 to TRBJ2-7; no clear D. Trimming pared 1 base from V and 8 bases from J, leaving 9 bases between. The germline CDR1 and CDR2 sequences are LGHNA and YNFKEQ. The CDR3 runs 12 residues. The CDR3 loop reads CASSQADQQQYF. CDR3 DNA sequence: TGTGCCAGCAGCCAAGCCGACCAGCAGCAGTACTTC.

This clone has just a few counts. The gene calls are TRBV7-6 and TRBJ2-7; either TRBD1 or TRBD2 may supply D (6 bases each). This CDR3 contains 15 residues. Germline assignment: CDR1 SGHVS and CDR2 FNYEAQ. V lost 1 base to trimming and J lost 6 bases, with 16 bases between them. CDR3 nucleotides: TGTGCCAGCAGCTTAGGGGGGGCCAAGCTCACCGAGCAGTACTTC. The encoded protein is CASSLGGAKLTEQYF.

V gene TRBV27 combines with J gene TRBJ1-1; the D is unclear. CDR1 is MNHEY, CDR2 SMNVEV, per germline (reference sequence). V was pared by 0 bases and J by 3 bases, with 8 bases between. The CDR3 runs 14 residues. CDR3 DNA: TGTGCCAGCAGTTTATCCGCAGGTCACACTGAAGCTTTCTTT. It encodes CASSLSAGHTEAFF.

The V and J genes are TRBV5-1 and TRBJ1-6, with a tentative D call TRBD1 (5 bases). The CDR3 length is 16 residues. Trimming took off 1 base at V and 5 bases at J, with 13 bases between the two ends. Per germline, CDR1 SGHRS and CDR2 YFSETQ. The CDR3 loop reads CASSLTRGGNNSPLHF. The CDR3 coding sequence is TGCGCCAGCAGCTTGACCCGGGGGGGAAATAATTCACCCCTCCACTTT.

The rearrangement links TRBV5-4 to TRBJ2-7, with a possible D match to TRBD2 (6 bases). Trimming removed 1 base from V and 2 bases from J, with 10 bases in between. The CDR3 is 14 residues long. Germline loops: CDR1 SGHNT, CDR2 YYREEE (reference sequence). CDR3 nucleotides: TGTGCCAGCAGCTTGAGATCTAGCGCCTACGAGCAGTACTTC. Amino acids: CASSLRSSAYEQYF.

V and J are TRBV10-3 and TRBJ2-5; TRBD1 agrees at 7 bases. Germline assignment: CDR1 ENHRY and CDR2 SYGVKD. J was trimmed by 5 bases and V by 3 bases; bases with no gene match: 6. This CDR3 spans 14 amino acids. This CDR3 is CAISDPDRDETQYF. The CDR3 DNA reads TGTGCCATCAGTGACCCCGACAGGGATGAGACCCAGTACTTC.

The rearrangement joins TRBV4-3 to TRBJ1-1; 9 bases are shared with TRBD1. Germline-derived CDR1 and CDR2 are LGHNA and YSLEER. V was clipped by 4 bases and J by 4 bases; unmatched bases: 10. The CDR3 has 16 residues. The CDR3 DNA is TGCGCCAGCAGCCTAACCACCGGGACAGGGAGCACTGAAGCTTTCTTT. Its protein is CASSLTTGTGSTEAFF.

This sequence joins TRBV10-1 and TRBJ1-5; D perhaps matches TRBD1 (6 bases). CDR3 length: 13 residues. The V end was cut by 4 bases, the J end by 4 bases, with 8 bases between. Germline lookup yields CDR1 WNHNN and CDR2 SYGVQD (reference sequence). The CDR3 loop is CASSGQVNQPQHF. DNA for the CDR3: TGCGCCAGCAGTGGACAGGTAAATCAGCCCCAGCATTTT.

This chain links TRBV4-1 with TRBJ2-1, with 7 bases matching TRBD2. Germline V gives CDR1 MGHRA, CDR2 YSYEKL. J was trimmed by 0 bases and V by 4 bases; bases with no gene match: 9. The CDR3 contains 17 residues. The CDR3 loop is CASSLEWGGFSYNEQFF. For the CDR3, the DNA is TGCGCCAGCAGCCTGGAGTGGGGGGGGTTCTCCTACAATGAGCAGTTCTTC.

The V and J genes are TRBV3-1 (or the pseudogene TRBV3-2) and TRBJ2-2; D uncertain. The ends were cut back, 3 bases at V and 2 bases at J, with 4 bases in the middle. The CDR3 has 13 residues. Germline CDR1 LGHDT, CDR2 YNNKEL (reference sequence). CDR3 coding DNA: TGTGCCAGCAGCCAGGGAAACACCGGGGAGCTGTTTTTT. Protein: CASSQGNTGELFF.

This clone was found once. The V and J genes are TRBV10-3 and TRBJ1-2; a possible D gene is TRBD1 (5 bases). The CDR3 loop spans 12 amino acids. The V end lost 8 bases, the J end lost 3 bases, and 10 bases lay between the germline ends. Germline assignment: CDR1 ENHRY and CDR2 SYGVKD. CDR3 coding DNA: TGTGCCATCGCCGGGACGGACTATGGCTACACCTTC. Protein sequence: CAIAGTDYGYTF.

This clone was found a few times. Other DNA variants within this sample encode the same CDR3. The chain combines TRBV6-1 with TRBJ2-1, with 7 bases lining up with TRBD2. Germline V gives CDR1 MNHNS, CDR2 SASEGT. Unmatched junction bases numbered 5, after V lost 3 bases and J lost 3 bases. There are 15 residues in the CDR3. The CDR3 is CASSEALAVYNEQFF. Here the CDR3 DNA reads TGTGCCAGCAGTGAGGCCCTAGCGGTCTACAATGAGCAGTTCTTC.

In its sample, this clone was seen once. The chain couples TRBV2 to TRBJ2-7; 9 positions match TRBD1. This CDR3 has 14 amino acids. Germline V gene data show CDR1 as SNHLY and CDR2 as FYNNEI. Trimming cost V 5 bases and J 6 bases; bases outside gene matches: 8. The CDR3 loop reads CASSKGGTGPEQYF. CDR3 DNA sequence: TGTGCCAGCAGTAAAGGAGGGACAGGGCCCGAGCAGTACTTC.

Note on this clone: Other nucleotide sequences in the sample specify the same CDR3. The V gene is TRBV12-3 or TRBV12-4, the J gene TRBJ1-2; D not certain. The V end was cut by 1 base, the J end by 2 bases, with 5 bases between. There are 13 residues in the CDR3. The CDR3 region has the DNA TGTGCCAGCAGTTTAGGATCGAACTATGGCTACACCTTC. Amino acids: CASSLGSNYGYTF.

This rearrangement joins TRBV3-1 (or the pseudogene TRBV3-2) to TRBJ2-5; D is possibly TRBD1 (6 bases). The CDR3 spans 16 residues. Trimming left V 0 bases short and J 0 bases short, with 11 bases between. Germline lookup yields CDR1 LGHDT and CDR2 YNNKEL (reference sequence). CDR3 region: CASSQDMYRDQETQYF. The CDR3 DNA reads TGTGCCAGCAGCCAAGATATGTACAGGGACCAAGAGACCCAGTACTTC.

The gene calls are TRBV28 and TRBJ2-7, with D unclear. In germline, CDR1 is MDHEN, CDR2 SYDVKM. This CDR3 comprises 11 residues. V lost 5 bases and J lost 3, with 5 bases in between. The CDR3 spells CASSPNYEQYF. Written as DNA, the CDR3 is TGTGCCAGCAGTCCAAACTACGAGCAGTACTTC. The full variable domain, with the rest looked up from reference TRBV28 and TRBJ2-7, is DVKVTQSSRYLVKRTGEKVFLECVQDMDHENMFWYRQDPGLGLRLIYFSYDVKMKEKGDIPEGYSVSREKKERFSLILESASTNQTSMYLCASSPNYEQYFGPGTRLTVT.